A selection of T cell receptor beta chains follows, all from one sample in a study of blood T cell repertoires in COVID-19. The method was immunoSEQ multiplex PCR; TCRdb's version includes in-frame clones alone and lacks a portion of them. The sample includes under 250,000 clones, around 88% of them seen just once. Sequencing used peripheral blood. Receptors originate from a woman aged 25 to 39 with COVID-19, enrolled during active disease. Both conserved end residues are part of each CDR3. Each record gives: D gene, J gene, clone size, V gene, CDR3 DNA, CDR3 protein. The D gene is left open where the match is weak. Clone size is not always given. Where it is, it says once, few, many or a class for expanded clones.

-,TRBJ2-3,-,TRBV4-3,TGCGCCAGCAGCCAAGCCGAGGGCATCACAGATACGCAGTATTTT,CASSQAEGITDTQYF
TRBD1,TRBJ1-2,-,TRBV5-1,TGCGCCAGCAGCCCAGACAGGGAGGTAGGCTACACCTTC,CASSPDREVGYTF
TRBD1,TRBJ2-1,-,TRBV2,TGTGCCAGCAGTGAACTCACAGGGGGCAATGAGCAGTTCTTC,CASSELTGGNEQFF
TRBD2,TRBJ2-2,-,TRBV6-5,TGTGCAGCGGCGGGGGGCACCACCGGGGAGCTGTTTTTT,CAAAGGTTGELFF
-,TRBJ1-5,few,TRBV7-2,TGTGCCAGCAGCTTAGAGGTAGGACTTCAGCCCCAGCATTTT,CASSLEVGLQPQHF
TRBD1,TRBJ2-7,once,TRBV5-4,TGTGCCAGCAGCTTGGTGTGGGGACAGGGGGTATCCTACGAGCAGTACTTC,CASSLVWGQGVSYEQYF
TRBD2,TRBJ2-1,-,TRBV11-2,TGTGCCAGCAGCTCCTCAATCAGGACTAGCGGGTACAATGAGCAGTTCTTC,CASSSSIRTSGYNEQFF
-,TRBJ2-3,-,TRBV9,TGTGCCAGCAGCGTTCATCTCCTTGAGTCTCGCCGCACAGATACGCAGTATTTT,CASSVHLLESRRTDTQYF
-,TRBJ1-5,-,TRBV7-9,TGTGCCAGCAGCCTGTCTAATCAGCCCCAGCATTTT,CASSLSNQPQHF
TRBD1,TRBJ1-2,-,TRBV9,TGTGCCAGCAGCGTAGTAGGGGGACAGTATGGCTACACCTTC,CASSVVGGQYGYTF
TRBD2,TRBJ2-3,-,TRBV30,TGTGCCTGGAACGGACTAGCGGACACAGATACGCAGTATTTT,CAWNGLADTDTQYF
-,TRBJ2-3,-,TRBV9,TGTGCCAGCAGCGTATCGCCGCGCGGATGGGATACGCAGTATTTT,CASSVSPRGWDTQYF
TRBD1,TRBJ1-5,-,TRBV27,TGTGCCAGCAGTTTAAGAAGGGGACAGGGGTCTGGTCAGCCCCAGCATTTT,CASSLRRGQGSGQPQHF
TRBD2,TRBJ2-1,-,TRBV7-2,TGTGCCAGCAGCCCTCTAGGGCGGGAGGGTAATGAGCAGTTCTTC,CASSPLGREGNEQFF
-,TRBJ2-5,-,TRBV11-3,TGTGCCAGCAGCCGAGTGATCCAAGAGACCCAGTACTTC,CASSRVIQETQYF
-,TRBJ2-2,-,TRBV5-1,TGCGCCAGCAGCCAAACGACAGGGAACACCGGGGAGCTGTTTTTT,CASSQTTGNTGELFF
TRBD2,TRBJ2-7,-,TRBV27,TGTGCCAGCAGTTCTAGCGGGGACTCCTACGAGCAGTACTTC,CASSSSGDSYEQYF
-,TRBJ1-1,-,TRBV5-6,TGTGCCAGCAGCTTGGGACGGCCGGGCACTGAAGCTTTCTTT,CASSLGRPGTEAFF
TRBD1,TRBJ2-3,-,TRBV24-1,TGTGCCACCAGTGGTCCCCAGGGACAGTTCACAGATACGCAGTATTTT,CATSGPQGQFTDTQYF
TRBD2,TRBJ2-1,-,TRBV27,TGTGCCAGCAGTCCCCGGACTAGCGGGGGGGGGAATGAGCAGTTCTTC,CASSPRTSGGGNEQFF
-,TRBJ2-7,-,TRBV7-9,TGTGCCAGCAGCTTAATCGGCAGGGGCTACGAGCAGTACTTC,CASSLIGRGYEQYF
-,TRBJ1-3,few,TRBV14,TGTGCCAGCACCCCCCACCGGGAAAGGAACACCATATATTTT,CASTPHRERNTIYF
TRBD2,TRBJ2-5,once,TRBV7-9,TGTGCCAGCAGCTCTCTTCTCGCAGCGGGGGTCCAAGAGACCCAGTACTTC,CASSSLLAAGVQETQYF
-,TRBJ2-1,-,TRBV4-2,TGTGCCAGCAGCCAAGATCTACTAGACAATGAGCAGTTCTTC,CASSQDLLDNEQFF
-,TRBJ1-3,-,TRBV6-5,TGTGCCAGCAGTTACTCGACTCCCGGAGGCGGAAACACCATATATTTT,CASSYSTPGGGNTIYF
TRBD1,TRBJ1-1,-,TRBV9,TGTGCCAGCAGCGTAGTACCGGACAGGGGAGGAGGCACTGAAGCTTTCTTT,CASSVVPDRGGGTEAFF
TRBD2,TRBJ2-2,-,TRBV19,TGTGCCAGTACCAGAGGACTAGCGGGGCGGGAGCTGTTTTTT,CASTRGLAGRELFF
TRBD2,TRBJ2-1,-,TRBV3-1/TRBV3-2,TGTGCCAGCAGCCATACGACTAGCGGGAGGGGCCACCAGTTCTTC,CASSHTTSGRGHQFF
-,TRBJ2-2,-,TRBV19,TGTGCCAGTAGTATATGGACTACCGGGTCCCCCGGGGAGCTGTTTTTT,CASSIWTTGSPGELFF
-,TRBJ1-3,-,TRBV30,TGTGCCTGGACGTCTGGCGGCACCATATATTTT,CAWTSGGTIYF
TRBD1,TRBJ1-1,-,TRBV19,TGTGCCATCCTCCTTGATTCCCGGACAGTCAACAGGGGCACTGAAGCTTTCTTT,CAILLDSRTVNRGTEAFF
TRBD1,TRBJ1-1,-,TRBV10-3,TGTGCCATCAGCTCGCAGGGGGCGAAGAACACTGAAGCTTTCTTT,CAISSQGAKNTEAFF
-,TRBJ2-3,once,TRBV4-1,TGCGCCAGCAGGCAGGCGCCCACAGATACGCAGTATTTT,CASRQAPTDTQYF
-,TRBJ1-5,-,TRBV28,TGTGCCAGCAGCTTCGGTGGGCATAGCAATCAGCCCCAGCATTTT,CASSFGGHSNQPQHF
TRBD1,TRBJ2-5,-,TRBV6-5,TGTGCCAGCAGCGACAGGGGTTTAAAGGAGACCCAGTACTTC,CASSDRGLKETQYF
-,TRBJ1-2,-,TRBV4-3,TGCGCCAGCAGCCAAGGTGGAGGGCCGGCGCCTAACTATGGCTACACCTTC,CASSQGGGPAPNYGYTF
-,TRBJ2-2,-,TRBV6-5,TGTGCCACCGAGGACAGGAACACCGGGGAGCTGTTTTTT,CATEDRNTGELFF
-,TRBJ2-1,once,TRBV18,TGTGCCAGCTCATCTGCGGGCGGCCGGGAGGAGCAGTTCTTC,CASSSAGGREEQFF
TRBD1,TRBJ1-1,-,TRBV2,TGTGCCAGCAGGAAACAGGGGGCAGGTGCTTTCTTT,CASRKQGAGAFF
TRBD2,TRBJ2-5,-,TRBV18,TGTGCCAGCTCAGCCAGCCAGCGGGGGCAAGAGACCCAGTACTTC,CASSASQRGQETQYF
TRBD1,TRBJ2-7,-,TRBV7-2,TGTGCCAGCAGCTTCGGGACAGGGTCCTACGAGCAGTACTTC,CASSFGTGSYEQYF